This T cell receptor (beta chain) was sequenced in a study of memory CD4+ T cells and cytomegalovirus serostatus. Study at large: Of the healthy Belgian adults, roughly ten were CMV seropositive and 20 to 25 seronegative. Whole-study findings and limits: Suggested: most of the CMV-linked TCR signature lies in CD4+ memory cells.

TCRdb's table, derived via immunoSEQ multiplex PCR, lists solely in-frame clones and lacks some. Among 41,000 or so clones listed, 70% to 80% were seen once. The sort gate was single viable CD3+CD4+CD8-CD45RO+ cells for memory CD4+ T cells. Serum IgG to CMV pp150, pp28, p38 and p52 defined serostatus. In regard to this clone: Antigen specificity is unknown. Additional DNA sequences in this sample encode the identical CDR3.

Trimming pared 4 bases from V and 6 bases from J, leaving 9 bases between. Germline values: CDR1 DFQATT, CDR2 SNEGSKA (reference sequence). The CDR3 totals 11 residues. The chain recombines TRBV20-1 with TRBJ1-2; perhaps TRBD1 as D (5 bases). The sample comprised memory CD4+ T cells from blood. The source is an adult in good health and CMV-seronegative. Here the CDR3 reads CSATGGNGYTF. CDR3 in DNA: TGCAGTGCTACCGGGGGTAATGGCTACACCTTC.